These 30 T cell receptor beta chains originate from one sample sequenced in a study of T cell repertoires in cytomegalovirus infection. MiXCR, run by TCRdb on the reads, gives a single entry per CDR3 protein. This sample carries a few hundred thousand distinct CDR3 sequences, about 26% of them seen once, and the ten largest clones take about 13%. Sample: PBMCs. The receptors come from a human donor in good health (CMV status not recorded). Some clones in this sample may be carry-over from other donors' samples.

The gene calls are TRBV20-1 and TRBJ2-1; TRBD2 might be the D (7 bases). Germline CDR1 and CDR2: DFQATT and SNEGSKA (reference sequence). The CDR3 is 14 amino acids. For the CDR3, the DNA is TGCAGCGGGAGGAGCAGGGGACCCTACAATGAGCAGTTCTTC. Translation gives CSGRSRGPYNEQFF.

For the CDR3, the DNA is TGTGCCAGTAGGGTTACTGGGGCCAACGTCCTGACTTTC. Translated, it gives CASRVTGANVLTF. The chain employs TRBV19 and TRBJ2-6; D unclear. The CDR3 length is 13 residues. CDR1 LNHDA and CDR2 SQIVND come from the germline V gene (reference sequence). Trimming pared 6 bases from V and 2 bases from J, leaving 5 bases between.

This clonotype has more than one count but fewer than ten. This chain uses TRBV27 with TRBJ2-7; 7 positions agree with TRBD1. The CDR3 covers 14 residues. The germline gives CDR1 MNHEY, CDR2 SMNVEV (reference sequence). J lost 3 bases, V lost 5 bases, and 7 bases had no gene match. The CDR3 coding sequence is TGTGCCAGCAGTCGTTCCCCAGGGGGCTACGAGCAGTACGTC. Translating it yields CASSRSPGGYEQYV.

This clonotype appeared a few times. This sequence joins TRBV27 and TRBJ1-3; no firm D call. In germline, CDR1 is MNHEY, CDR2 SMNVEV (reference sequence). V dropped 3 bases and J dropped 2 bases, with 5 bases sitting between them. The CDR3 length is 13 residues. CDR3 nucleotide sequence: TGTGCCAGCAGTTTGAACGCTGGAAACACCATATATTTT. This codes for CASSLNAGNTIYF.

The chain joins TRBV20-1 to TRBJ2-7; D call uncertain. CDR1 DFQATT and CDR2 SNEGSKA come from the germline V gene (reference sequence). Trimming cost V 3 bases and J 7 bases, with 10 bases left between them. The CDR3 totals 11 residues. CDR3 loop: CSASLFGEQYV. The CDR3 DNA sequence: TGCAGTGCTAGCCTATTTGGAGAGCAGTACGTC.

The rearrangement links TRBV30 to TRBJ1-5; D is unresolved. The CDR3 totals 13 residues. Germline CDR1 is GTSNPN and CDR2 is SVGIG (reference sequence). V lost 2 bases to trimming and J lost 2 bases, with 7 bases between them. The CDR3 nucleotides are TGTGCCTGGAGTAAGTCGGGCAATCAGCCCCAGCATTTT. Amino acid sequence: CAWSKSGNQPQHF.

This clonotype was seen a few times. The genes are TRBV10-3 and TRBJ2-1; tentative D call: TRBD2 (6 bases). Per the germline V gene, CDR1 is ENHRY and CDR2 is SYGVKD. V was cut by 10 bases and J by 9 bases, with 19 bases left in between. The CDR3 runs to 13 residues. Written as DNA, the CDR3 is TGTGCCACCCTATTGCAGGAGGGAGGTGAGCAGTTCTTC. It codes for CATLLQEGGEQFF.

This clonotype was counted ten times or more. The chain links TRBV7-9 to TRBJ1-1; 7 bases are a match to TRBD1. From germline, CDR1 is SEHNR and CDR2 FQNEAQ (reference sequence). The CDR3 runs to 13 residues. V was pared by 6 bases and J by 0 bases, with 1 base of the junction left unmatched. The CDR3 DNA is TGTGCCAGCAGGGGGACAGTGAACACTGAAGCTTTCTTT. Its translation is CASRGTVNTEAFF.

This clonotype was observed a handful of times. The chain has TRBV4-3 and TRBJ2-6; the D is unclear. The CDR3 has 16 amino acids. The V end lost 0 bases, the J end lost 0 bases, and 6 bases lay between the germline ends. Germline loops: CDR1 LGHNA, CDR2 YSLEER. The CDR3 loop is CASSQDVSSGANVLTF. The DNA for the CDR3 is TGCGCCAGCAGCCAAGATGTGAGCTCTGGGGCCAACGTCCTGACTTTC.

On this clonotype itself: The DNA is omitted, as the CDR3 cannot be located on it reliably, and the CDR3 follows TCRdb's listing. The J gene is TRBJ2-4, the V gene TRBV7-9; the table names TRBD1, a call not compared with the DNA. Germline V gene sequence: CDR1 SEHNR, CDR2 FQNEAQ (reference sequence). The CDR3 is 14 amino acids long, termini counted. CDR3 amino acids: CASSFGAGGNIQYF.

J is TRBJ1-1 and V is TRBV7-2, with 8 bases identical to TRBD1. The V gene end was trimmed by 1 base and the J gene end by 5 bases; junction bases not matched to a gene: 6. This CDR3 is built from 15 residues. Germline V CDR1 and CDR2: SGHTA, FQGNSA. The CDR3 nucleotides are TGTGCCAGCAGCTTAGTTTCAGGGGGCATTACTGAAGCTTTCTTT. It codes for CASSLVSGGITEAFF.

This CDR3 is CASSLVQGAVQPQHF. The CDR3 DNA sequence: TGTGCCAGCAGTTTAGTACAGGGGGCCGTTCAGCCCCAGCATTTT. J is TRBJ1-5 and V is TRBV12-3 or TRBV12-4; 9 bases map to TRBD1. The CDR3 covers 15 residues. The trim removed 1 base at V and 6 bases at J, leaving 4 bases unmatched.

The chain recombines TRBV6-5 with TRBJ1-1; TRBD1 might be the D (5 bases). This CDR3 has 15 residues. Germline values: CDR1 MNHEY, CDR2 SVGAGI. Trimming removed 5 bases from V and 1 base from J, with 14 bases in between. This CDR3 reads CASSTWGRRNTEAFF. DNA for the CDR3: TGTGCCAGCAGTACGTGGGGGAGGAGGAACACTGAAGCTTTCTTT.

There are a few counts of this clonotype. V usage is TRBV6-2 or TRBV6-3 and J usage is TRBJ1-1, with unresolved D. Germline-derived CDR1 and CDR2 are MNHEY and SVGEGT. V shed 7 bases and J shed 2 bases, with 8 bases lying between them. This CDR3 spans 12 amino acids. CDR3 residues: CASKDPNTEAFF. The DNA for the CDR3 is TGTGCCAGCAAAGACCCTAACACTGAAGCTTTCTTT.

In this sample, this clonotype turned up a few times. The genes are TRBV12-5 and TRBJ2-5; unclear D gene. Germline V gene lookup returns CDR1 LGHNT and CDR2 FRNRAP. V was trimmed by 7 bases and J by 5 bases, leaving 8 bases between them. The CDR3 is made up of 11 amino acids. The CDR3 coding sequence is TGTGCTAGTGCCCAGAGGGAGACCCAGTACTTC. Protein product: CASAQRETQYF.

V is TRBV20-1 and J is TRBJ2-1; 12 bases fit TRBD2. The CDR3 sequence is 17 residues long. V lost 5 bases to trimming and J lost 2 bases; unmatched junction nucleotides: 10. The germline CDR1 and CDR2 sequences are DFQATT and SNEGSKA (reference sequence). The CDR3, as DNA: TGCAGTGCTGCTCTTCTCAGACTAGCGGGGGCCTACAATGAGCAGTTCTTC. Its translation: CSAALLRLAGAYNEQFF.

The CDR3 DNA follows: TGTGCCAGCAGCTCTGGACTAGCCGTGGGTGAGCAGTTCTTC. As protein: CASSSGLAVGEQFF. The chain combines TRBV7-2 with TRBJ2-1; 8 bases line up with TRBD2. V dropped 4 bases and J dropped 9; count of bases not matched to a gene: 8. Germline V gene lookup returns CDR1 SGHTA and CDR2 FQGNSA. The CDR3 totals 14 residues. Using reference TRBV7-2 and TRBJ2-1 for the parts outside the CDR3, the full variable domain is GAGVSQSPSNKVTEKGKDVELRCDPISGHTALYWYRQSLGQGLEFLIYFQGNSAPDKSGLPSDRFSAERTGGSVSTLTIQRTQQEDSAVYLCASSSGLAVGEQFFGPGTRLTVL.

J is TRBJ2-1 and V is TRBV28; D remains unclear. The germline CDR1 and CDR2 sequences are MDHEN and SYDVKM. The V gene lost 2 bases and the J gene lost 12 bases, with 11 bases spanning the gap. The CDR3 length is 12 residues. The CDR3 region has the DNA TGTGCCAGCAGTTTAACCTCCCGAAGGCAGTTCTTC. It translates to CASSLTSRRQFF.

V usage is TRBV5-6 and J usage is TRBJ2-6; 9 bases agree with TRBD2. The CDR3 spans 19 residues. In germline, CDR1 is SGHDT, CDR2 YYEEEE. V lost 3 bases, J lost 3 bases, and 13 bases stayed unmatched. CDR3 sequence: CASSSVVGGRASGANVLTF. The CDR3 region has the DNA TGTGCCAGCAGCTCCGTCGTCGGCGGGAGGGCCAGTGGGGCCAACGTCCTGACTTTC.

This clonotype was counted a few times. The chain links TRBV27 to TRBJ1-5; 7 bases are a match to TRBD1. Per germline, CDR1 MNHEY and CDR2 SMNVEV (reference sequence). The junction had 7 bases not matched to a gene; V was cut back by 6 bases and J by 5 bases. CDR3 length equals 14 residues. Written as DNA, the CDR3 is TGTGCCAGCAGCCGTAACAGGGGTGATCAGCCCCAGCATTTT. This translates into CASSRNRGDQPQHF.

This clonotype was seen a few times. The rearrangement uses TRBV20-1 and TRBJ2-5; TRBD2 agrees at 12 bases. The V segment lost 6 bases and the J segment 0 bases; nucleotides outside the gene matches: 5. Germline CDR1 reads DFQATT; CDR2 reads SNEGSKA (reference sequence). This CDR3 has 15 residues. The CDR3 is CSALTSGGHQETQYF. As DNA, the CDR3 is TGCAGTGCCCTGACTAGCGGGGGACACCAAGAGACCCAGTACTTC.

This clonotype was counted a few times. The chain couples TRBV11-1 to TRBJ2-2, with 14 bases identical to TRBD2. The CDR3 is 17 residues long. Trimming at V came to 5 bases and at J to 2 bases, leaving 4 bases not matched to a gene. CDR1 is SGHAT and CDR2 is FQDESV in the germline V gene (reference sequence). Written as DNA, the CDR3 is TGTGCCAGCAGCCCCGGACTAGCGGGAGGTAACACCGGGGAGCTGTTTTTT. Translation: CASSPGLAGGNTGELFF.

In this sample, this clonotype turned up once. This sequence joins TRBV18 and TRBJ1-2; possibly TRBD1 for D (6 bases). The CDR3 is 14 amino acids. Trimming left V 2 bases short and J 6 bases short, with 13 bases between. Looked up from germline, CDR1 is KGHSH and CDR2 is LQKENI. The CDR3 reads CASSPGTTENGYTF. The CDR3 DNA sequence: TGTGCCAGCTCACCAGGGACAACAGAGAATGGCTACACCTTC.

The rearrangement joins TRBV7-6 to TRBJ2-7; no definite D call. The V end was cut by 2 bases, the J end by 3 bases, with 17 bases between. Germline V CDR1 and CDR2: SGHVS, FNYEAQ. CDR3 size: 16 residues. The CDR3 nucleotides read TGTGCCAGCAGCTTAAGCCCGCCCGATGGGCGCTACGAGCAGTACTTC. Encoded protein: CASSLSPPDGRYEQYF.

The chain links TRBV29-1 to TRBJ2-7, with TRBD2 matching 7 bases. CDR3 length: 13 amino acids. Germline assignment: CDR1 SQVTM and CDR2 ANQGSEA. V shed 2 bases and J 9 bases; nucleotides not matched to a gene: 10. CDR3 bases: TGCAGCGTTGAACTGAATTCCGGGGAGGGGCAGTACTTC. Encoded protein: CSVELNSGEGQYF.

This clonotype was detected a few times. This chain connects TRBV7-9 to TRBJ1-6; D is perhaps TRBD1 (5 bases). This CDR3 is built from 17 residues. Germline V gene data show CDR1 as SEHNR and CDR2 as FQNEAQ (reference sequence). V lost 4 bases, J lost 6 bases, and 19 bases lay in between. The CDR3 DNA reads TGTGCCAGCAGCTGGGATGAGGGGCCGGTTGGTAATTCACCCCTCCACTTT. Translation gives CASSWDEGPVGNSPLHF.

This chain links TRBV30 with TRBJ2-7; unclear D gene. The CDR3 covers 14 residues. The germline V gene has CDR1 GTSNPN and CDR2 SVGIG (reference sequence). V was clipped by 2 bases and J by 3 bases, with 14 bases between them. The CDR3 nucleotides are TGTGCCTGGAGTATCCCCCCGGGCAGCTACGAGCAGTACTTC. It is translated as CAWSIPPGSYEQYF.

As DNA, the CDR3 is TGCGCCAGCAGCTCCGACAGCCACGAGCAGTACTTC. Protein sequence: CASSSDSHEQYF. This chain joins TRBV5-1 and TRBJ2-7; a possible D gene is TRBD1 (5 bases). The CDR3 sequence is 12 residues long. Trimming left V 3 bases short and J 5 bases short, with 9 bases between. The germline gives CDR1 SGHRS, CDR2 YFSETQ.

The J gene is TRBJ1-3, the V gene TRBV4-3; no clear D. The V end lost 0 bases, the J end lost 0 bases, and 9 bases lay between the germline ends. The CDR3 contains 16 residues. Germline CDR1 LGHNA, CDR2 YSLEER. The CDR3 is CASSQDWESSGNTIYF. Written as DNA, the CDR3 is TGCGCCAGCAGCCAAGATTGGGAATCCTCTGGAAACACCATATATTTT.

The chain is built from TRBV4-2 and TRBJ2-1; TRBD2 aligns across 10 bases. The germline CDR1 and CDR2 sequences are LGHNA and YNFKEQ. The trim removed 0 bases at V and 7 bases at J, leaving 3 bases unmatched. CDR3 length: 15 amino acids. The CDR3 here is CASSQEERGGNEQFF. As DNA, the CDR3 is TGTGCCAGCAGCCAAGAGGAGCGGGGGGGGAATGAGCAGTTCTTC.